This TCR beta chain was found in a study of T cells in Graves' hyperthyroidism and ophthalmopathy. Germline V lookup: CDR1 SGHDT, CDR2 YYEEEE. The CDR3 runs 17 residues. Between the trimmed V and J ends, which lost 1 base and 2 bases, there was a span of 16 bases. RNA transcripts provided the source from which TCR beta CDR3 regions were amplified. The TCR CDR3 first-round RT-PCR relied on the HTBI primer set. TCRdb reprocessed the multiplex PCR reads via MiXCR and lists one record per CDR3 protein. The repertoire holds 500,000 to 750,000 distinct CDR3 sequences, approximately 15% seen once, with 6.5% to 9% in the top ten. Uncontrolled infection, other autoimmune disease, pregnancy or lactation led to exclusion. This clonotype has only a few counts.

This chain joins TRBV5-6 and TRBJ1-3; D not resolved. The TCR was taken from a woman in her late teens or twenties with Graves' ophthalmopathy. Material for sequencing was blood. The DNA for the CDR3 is TGTGCCAGCAGCTTGAGTTTTGACTCGGCAGCTGGAAACACCATATATTTT. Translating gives CASSLSFDSAAGNTIYF.